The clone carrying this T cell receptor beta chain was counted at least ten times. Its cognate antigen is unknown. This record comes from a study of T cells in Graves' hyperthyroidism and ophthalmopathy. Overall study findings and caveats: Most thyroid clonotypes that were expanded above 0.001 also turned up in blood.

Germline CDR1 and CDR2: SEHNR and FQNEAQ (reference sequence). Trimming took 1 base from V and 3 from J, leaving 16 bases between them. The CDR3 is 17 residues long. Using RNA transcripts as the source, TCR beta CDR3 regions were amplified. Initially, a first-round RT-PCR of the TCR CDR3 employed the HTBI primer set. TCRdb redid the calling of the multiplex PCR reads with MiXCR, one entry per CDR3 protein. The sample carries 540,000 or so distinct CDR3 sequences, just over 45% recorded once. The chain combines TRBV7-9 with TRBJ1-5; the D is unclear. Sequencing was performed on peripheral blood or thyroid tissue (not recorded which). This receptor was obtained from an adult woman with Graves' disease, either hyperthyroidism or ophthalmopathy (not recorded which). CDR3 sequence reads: CASSLGLRLRFNQPQHF. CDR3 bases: TGTGCCAGCAGCTTAGGATTACGTCTGCGATTCAATCAGCCCCAGCATTTT.